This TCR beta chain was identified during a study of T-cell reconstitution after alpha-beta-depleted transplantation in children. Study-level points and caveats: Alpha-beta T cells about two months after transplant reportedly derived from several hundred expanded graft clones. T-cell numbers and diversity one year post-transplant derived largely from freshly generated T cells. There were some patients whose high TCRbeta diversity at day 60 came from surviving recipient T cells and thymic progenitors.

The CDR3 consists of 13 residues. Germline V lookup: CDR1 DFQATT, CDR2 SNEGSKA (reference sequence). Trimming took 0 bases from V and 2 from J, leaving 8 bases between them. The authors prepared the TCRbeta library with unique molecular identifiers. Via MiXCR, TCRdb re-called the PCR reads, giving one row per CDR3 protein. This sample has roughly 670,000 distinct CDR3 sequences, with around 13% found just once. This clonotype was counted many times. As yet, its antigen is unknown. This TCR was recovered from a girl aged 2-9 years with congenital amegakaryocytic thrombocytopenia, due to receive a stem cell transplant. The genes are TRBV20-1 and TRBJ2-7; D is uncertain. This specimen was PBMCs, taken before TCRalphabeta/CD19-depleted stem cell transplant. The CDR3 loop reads CSARDGLAYEQYF. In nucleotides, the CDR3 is TGCAGTGCTAGAGATGGTCTTGCCTACGAGCAGTACTTC.